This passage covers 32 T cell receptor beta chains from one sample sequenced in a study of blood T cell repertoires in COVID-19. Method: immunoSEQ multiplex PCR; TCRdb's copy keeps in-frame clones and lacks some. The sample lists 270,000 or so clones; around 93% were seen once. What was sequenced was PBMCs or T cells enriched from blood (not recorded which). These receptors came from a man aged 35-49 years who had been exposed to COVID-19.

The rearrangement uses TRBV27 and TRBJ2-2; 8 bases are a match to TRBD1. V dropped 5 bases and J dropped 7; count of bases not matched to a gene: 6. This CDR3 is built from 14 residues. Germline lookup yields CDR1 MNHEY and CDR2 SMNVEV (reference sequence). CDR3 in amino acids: CASSLGTGIGELFF. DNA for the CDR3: TGTGCCAGCAGTCTCGGGACAGGAATCGGGGAGCTGTTTTTT.

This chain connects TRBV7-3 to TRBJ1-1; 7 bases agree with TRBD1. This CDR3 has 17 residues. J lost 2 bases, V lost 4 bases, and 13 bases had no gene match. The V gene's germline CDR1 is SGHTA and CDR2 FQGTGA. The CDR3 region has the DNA TGTGCCAGCAGCTGGAAGCCGGTCCAGGGGGTAAACACTGAAGCTTTCTTT. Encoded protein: CASSWKPVQGVNTEAFF. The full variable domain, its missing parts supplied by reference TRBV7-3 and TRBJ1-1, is GAGVSQTPSNKVTEKGKYVELRCDPISGHTALYWYRQSLGQGPEFLIYFQGTGAADDSGLPNDRFFAVRPEGSVSTLKIQRTERGDSAVYLCASSWKPVQGVNTEAFFGQGTRLTVV.

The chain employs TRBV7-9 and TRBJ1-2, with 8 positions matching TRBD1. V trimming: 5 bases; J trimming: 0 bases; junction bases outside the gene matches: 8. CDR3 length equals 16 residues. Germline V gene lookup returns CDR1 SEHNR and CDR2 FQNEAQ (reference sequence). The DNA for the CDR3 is TGTGCCAGCAGCACGTCAGGGGGCCCCGCTAACTATGGCTACACCTTC. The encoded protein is CASSTSGGPANYGYTF.

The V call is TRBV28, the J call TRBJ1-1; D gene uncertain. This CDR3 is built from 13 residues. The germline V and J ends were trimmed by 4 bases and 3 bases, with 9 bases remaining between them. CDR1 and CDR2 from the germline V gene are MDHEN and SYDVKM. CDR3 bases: TGTGCCAGCAGTTCCAACTCCTACACTGAAGCTTTCTTT. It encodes CASSSNSYTEAFF.

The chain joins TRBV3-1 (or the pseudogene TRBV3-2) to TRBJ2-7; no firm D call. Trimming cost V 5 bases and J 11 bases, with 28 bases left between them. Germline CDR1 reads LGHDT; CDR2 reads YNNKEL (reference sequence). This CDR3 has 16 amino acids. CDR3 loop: CASSNRLTSRVHQEYF. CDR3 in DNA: TGTGCCAGCAGCAATCGCTTAACGTCTCGCGTTCATCAAGAGTACTTC.

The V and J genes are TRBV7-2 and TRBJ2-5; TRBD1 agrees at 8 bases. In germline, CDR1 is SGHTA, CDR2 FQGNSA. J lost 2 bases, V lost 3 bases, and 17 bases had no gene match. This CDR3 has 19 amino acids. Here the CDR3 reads CASSFPRDRRQGPQETQYF. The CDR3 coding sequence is TGTGCCAGCAGCTTCCCCCGGGACAGGCGTCAAGGACCTCAAGAGACCCAGTACTTC.

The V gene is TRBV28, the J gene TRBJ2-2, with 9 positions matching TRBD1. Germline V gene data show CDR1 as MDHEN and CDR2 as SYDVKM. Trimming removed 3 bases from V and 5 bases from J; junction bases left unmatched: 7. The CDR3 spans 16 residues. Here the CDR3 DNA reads TGTGCCAGCAGTTTTAGGACAGGGGCTACTACCGGGGAGCTGTTTTTT. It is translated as CASSFRTGATTGELFF.

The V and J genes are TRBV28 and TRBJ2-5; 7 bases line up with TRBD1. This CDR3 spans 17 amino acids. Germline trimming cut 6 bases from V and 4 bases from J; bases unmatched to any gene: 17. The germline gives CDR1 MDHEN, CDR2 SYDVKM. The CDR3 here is CASRPYRTRDSRETQYF. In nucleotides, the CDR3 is TGTGCCAGCAGACCCTACCGTACAAGGGACAGCAGAGAGACCCAGTACTTC.

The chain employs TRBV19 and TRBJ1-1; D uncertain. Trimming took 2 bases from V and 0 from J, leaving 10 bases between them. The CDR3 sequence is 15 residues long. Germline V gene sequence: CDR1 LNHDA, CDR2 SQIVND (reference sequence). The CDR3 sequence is CASSIQERMNTEAFF. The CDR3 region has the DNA TGTGCCAGTAGTATACAGGAACGCATGAACACTGAAGCTTTCTTT.

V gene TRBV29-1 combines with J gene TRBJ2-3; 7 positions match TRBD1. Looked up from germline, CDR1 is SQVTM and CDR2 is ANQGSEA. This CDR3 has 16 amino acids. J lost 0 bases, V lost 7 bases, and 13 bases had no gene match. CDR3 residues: CSAPQQGLYSTDTQYF. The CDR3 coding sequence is TGCAGCGCCCCCCAACAGGGGCTCTATAGCACAGATACGCAGTATTTT.

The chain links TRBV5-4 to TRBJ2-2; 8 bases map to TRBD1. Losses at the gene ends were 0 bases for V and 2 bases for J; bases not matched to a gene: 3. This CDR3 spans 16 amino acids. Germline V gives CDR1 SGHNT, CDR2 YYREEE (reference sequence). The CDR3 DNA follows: TGTGCCAGCAGCTTGGAGGGACAGGCAAACACCGGGGAGCTGTTTTTT. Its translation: CASSLEGQANTGELFF.

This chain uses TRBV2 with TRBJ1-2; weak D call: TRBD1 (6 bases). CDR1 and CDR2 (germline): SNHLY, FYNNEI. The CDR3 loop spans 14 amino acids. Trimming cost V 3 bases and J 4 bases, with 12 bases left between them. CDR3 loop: CASSDGRGGYGYTF. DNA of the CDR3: TGTGCCAGCAGTGATGGCAGGGGCGGCTATGGCTACACCTTC.

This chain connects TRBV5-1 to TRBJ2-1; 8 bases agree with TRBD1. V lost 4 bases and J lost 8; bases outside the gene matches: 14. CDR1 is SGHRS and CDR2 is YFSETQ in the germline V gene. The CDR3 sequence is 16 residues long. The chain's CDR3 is CASSTTDRAPFDEQFF. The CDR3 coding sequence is TGCGCCAGCAGCACGACGGACAGGGCTCCTTTCGATGAGCAGTTCTTC.

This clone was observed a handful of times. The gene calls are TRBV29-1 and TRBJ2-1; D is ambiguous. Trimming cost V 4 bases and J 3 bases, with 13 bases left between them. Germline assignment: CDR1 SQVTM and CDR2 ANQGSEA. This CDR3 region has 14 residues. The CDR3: CSVVSRGDYNEQFF. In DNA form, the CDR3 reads TGCAGCGTTGTCTCTCGCGGCGACTACAATGAGCAGTTCTTC.

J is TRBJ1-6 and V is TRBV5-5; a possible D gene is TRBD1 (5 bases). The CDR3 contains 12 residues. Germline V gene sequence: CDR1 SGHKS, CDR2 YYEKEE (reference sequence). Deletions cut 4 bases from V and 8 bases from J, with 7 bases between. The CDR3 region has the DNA TGTGCCAGCAGCCTACAGGATTCACCCCTCCACTTT. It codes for CASSLQDSPLHF.

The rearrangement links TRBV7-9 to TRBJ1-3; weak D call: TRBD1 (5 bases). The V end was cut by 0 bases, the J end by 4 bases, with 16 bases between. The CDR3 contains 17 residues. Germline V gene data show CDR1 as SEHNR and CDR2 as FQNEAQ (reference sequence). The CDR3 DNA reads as TGTGCCAGCAGCTTAGCTCGGGGGTCGATGACCGGAAACACCATATATTTT. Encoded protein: CASSLARGSMTGNTIYF.

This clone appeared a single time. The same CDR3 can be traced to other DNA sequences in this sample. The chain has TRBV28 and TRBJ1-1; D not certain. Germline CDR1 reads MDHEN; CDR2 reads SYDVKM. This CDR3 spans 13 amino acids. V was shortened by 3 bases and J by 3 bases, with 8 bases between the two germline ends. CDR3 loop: CASSLTGDTEAFF. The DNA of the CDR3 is TGTGCCAGCAGTTTGACGGGAGACACTGAAGCTTTCTTT.

CDR3: CASSPGTGGTDTQYF. As DNA, the CDR3 is TGTGCCAGCAGCCCCGGGACAGGGGGGACAGATACGCAGTATTTT. The chain combines TRBV5-6 with TRBJ2-3, with TRBD1 matching over 11 bases. Trimming took 4 bases from V and 3 from J; bases not matched to a gene: 4. The CDR3 has 15 amino acids. Germline values: CDR1 SGHDT, CDR2 YYEEEE.

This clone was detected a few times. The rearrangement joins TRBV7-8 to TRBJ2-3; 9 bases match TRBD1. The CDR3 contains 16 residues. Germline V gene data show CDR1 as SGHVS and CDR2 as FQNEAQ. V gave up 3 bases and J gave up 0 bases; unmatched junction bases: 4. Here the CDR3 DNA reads TGTGCCAGCAGCTTCGTACAGGGGGCTAGCACAGATACGCAGTATTTT. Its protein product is CASSFVQGASTDTQYF.

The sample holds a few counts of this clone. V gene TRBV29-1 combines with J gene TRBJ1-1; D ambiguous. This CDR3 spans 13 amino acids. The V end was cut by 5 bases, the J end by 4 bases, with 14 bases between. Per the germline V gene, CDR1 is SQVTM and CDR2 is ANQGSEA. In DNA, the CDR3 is TGCAGCGTTCGTGGCGGCGTGGGCACTGAAGCTTTCTTT. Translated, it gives CSVRGGVGTEAFF.

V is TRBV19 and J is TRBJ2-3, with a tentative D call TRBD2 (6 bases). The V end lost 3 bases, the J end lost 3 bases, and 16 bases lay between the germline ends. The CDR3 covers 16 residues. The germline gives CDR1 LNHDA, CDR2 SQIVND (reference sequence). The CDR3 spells CASSIGGRVSTDTQYF. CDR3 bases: TGTGCCAGTAGTATCGGGGGACGGGTGTCGACAGATACGCAGTATTTT.

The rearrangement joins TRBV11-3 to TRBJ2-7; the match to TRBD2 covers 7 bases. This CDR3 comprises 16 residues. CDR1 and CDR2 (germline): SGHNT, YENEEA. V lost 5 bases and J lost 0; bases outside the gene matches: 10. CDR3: CASSPLGRGSSYEQYF. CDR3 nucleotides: TGTGCCAGCAGCCCCCTGGGGAGGGGCAGCTCCTACGAGCAGTACTTC.

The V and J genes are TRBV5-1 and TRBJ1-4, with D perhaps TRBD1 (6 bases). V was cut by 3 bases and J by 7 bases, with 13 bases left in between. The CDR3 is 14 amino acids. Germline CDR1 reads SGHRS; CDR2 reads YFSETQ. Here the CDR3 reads CASSSSGGVEKLFF. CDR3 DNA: TGCGCCAGCAGCTCCAGCGGGGGCGTTGAAAAACTGTTTTTT.

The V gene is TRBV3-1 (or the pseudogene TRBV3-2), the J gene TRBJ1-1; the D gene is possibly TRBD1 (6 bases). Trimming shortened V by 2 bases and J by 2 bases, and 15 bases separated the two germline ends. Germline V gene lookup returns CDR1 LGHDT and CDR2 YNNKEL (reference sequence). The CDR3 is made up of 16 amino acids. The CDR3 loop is CASSQFAYRANTEAFF. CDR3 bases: TGTGCCAGCAGCCAATTTGCGTACAGGGCAAACACTGAAGCTTTCTTT.

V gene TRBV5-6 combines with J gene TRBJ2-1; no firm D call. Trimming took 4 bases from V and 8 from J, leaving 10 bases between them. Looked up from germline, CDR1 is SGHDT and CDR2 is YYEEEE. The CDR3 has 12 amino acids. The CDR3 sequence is CASSHLSHEQFF. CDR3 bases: TGTGCCAGCAGCCACCTTAGTCATGAGCAGTTCTTC.

In nucleotides, the CDR3 is TGTGCCAGCAGCTTAGGGGGGCCGGGCCAGCCCCAGCATTTT. Protein: CASSLGGPGQPQHF. The chain carries TRBV7-2 and TRBJ1-5, with D perhaps TRBD1 (6 bases). Germline V gene lookup returns CDR1 SGHTA and CDR2 FQGNSA. The CDR3 contains 14 residues. The germline V and J ends were trimmed by 1 base and 7 bases, with 11 bases remaining between them.

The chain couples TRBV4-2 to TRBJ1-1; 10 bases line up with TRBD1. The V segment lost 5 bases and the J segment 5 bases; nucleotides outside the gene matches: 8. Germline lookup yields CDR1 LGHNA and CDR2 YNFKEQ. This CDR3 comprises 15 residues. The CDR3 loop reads CASSISGTGETEAFF. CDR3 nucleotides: TGTGCCAGCAGCATATCCGGGACAGGGGAAACTGAAGCTTTCTTT.

Here the CDR3 reads CASSITGAGTEAFF. In nucleotides, the CDR3 is TGCGCCAGCAGCATAACAGGGGCCGGCACTGAAGCTTTCTTT. This rearrangement joins TRBV5-1 to TRBJ1-1; the match to TRBD1 covers 7 bases. The CDR3 has 14 amino acids. The ends lost 4 bases at V and 4 bases at J; junction bases unmatched: 7. CDR1 is SGHRS and CDR2 is YFSETQ in the germline V gene.

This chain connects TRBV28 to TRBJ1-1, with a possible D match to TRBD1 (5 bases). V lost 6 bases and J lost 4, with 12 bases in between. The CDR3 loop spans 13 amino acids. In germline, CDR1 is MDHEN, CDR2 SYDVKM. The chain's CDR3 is CASSPPGGTEAFF. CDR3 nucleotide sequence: TGTGCCAGCAGCCCCCCGGGGGGCACTGAAGCTTTCTTT.

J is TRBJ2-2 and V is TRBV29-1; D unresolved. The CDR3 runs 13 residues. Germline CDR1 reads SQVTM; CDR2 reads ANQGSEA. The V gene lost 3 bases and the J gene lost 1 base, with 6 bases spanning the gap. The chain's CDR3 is CSVDQKNTGELFF. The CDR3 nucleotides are TGCAGCGTTGACCAGAAGAACACCGGGGAGCTGTTTTTT.

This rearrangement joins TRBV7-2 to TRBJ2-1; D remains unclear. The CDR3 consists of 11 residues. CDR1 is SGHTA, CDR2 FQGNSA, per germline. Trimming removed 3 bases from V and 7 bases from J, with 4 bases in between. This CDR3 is CASSFRNEQFF. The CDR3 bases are TGTGCCAGCAGCTTTCGTAATGAGCAGTTCTTC.

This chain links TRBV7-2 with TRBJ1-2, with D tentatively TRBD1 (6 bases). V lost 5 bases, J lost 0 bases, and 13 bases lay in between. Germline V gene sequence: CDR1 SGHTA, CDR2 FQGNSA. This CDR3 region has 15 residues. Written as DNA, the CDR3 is TGTGCCAGCAGCACACAGGGAATAGCTAACTATGGCTACACCTTC. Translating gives CASSTQGIANYGYTF.